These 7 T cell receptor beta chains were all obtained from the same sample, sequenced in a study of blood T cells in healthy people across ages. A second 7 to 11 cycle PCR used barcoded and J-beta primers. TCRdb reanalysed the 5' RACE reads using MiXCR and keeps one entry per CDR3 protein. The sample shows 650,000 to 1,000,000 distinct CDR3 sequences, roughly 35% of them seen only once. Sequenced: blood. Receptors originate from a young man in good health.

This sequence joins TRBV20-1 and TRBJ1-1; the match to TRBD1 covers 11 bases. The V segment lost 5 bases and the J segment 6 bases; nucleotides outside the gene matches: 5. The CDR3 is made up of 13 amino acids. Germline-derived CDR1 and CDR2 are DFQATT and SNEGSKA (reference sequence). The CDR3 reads CSAWDRGYAEAFF. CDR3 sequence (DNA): TGCAGTGCTTGGGACAGGGGGTATGCTGAAGCTTTCTTT.

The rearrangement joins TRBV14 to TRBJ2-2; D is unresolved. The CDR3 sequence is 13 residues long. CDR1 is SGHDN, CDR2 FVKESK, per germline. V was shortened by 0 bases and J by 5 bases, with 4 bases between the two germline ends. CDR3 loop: CASSQEMTGELFF. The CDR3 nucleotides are TGTGCCAGCAGCCAAGAGATGACCGGGGAGCTGTTTTTT.

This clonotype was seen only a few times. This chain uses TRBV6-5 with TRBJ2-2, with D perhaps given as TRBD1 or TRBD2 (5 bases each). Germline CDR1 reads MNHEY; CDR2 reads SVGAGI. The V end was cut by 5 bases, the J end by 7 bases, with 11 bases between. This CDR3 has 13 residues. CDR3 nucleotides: TGTGCCAGCAGTGATCGAGGGGACGGGGAGCTGTTTTTT. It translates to CASSDRGDGELFF.

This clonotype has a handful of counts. CDR3: CASSLAVRVGYGYTF. As DNA, the CDR3 is TGTGCCAGCAGTTTAGCCGTCAGGGTGGGCTATGGCTACACCTTC. The J gene is TRBJ1-2, the V gene TRBV12-3 or TRBV12-4; possible D gene TRBD1, 5 bases. This CDR3 has 15 residues. V was clipped by 0 bases and J by 4 bases, with 12 bases between them.

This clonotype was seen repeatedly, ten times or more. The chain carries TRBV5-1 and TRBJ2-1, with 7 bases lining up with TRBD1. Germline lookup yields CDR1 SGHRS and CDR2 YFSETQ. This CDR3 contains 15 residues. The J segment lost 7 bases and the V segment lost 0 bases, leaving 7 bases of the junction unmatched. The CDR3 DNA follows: TGCGCCAGCAGCTTGGTACCGGGACAGATGAATGAGCAGTTCTTC. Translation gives CASSLVPGQMNEQFF.

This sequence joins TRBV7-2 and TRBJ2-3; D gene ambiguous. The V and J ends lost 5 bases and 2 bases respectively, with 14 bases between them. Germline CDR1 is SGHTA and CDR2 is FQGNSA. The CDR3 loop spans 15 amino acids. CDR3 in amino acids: CASSPQLGFTDTQYF. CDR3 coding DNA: TGTGCCAGCAGCCCTCAGTTGGGGTTCACAGATACGCAGTATTTT. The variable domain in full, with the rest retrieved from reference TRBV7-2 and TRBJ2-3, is GAGVSQSPSNKVTEKGKDVELRCDPISGHTALYWYRQSLGQGLEFLIYFQGNSAPDKSGLPSDRFSAERTGGSVSTLTIQRTQQEDSAVYLCASSPQLGFTDTQYFGPGTRLTVL.

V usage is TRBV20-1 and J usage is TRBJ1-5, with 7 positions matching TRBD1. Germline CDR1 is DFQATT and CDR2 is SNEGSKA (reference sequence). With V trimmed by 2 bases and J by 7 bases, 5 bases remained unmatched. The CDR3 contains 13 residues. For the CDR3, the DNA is TGCAGTGCTAGAAGACAGGGAGGCCAGCCCCAGCATTTT. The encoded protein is CSARRQGGQPQHF.